These 16 T cell receptor beta chains came from one sample sequenced in a study of T cell responses to AZD1222 COVID-19 vaccine. Generated by immunoSEQ multiplex PCR, the TCRdb table keeps only in-frame clones and is missing some. The sample shows 150,000 or so clones, less than 95% of them seen only once. The input for sequencing was peripheral blood, taken on day 0 of AZD1222 vaccination. These receptors all stem from an adult in good health.

The chain combines TRBV4-1 with TRBJ1-1, with unresolved D. With 1 base removed from V and 11 bases from J, the gap between germline ends came to 20 bases. This CDR3 comprises 15 residues. CDR1 and CDR2 from the germline V gene are MGHRA and YSYEKL. CDR3 loop: CASSQALAGQSGAFF. Here the CDR3 DNA reads TGCGCCAGCAGCCAAGCCTTGGCTGGGCAAAGTGGCGCTTTCTTT.

This chain connects TRBV5-1 to TRBJ1-1, with D hard to call. With 2 bases removed from V and 4 bases from J, the gap between germline ends came to 12 bases. Germline CDR1 SGHRS, CDR2 YFSETQ. This CDR3 contains 14 residues. The CDR3 reads CASSLGREGTEAFF. CDR3 bases: TGCGCCAGCAGCTTAGGTAGGGAGGGCACTGAAGCTTTCTTT.

The V gene is TRBV9, the J gene TRBJ2-3; perhaps TRBD2 as D (5 bases). CDR1 and CDR2 from the germline V gene are SGDLS and YYNGEE. This CDR3 comprises 14 residues. The V gene lost 4 bases and the J gene lost 4 bases, with 13 bases spanning the gap. The DNA for the CDR3 is TGTGCCAGCAGCAAAATAGCGAGCCCAGATACGCAGTATTTT. This sequence encodes CASSKIASPDTQYF.

The genes are TRBV28 and TRBJ1-1, with 9 bases aligning to TRBD1. Per germline, CDR1 MDHEN and CDR2 SYDVKM. This CDR3 has 17 residues. With 1 base clipped from V and 1 base from J, the junction kept 7 bases outside the gene matches. The CDR3 DNA reads TGTGCCAGCAGTTTATACGGACAGGGGCGAACGAACACTGAAGCTTTCTTT. This encodes CASSLYGQGRTNTEAFF.

This CDR3 is CASSTLGGLSYEQYF. CDR3 coding DNA: TGTGCCAGCAGTACCCTGGGAGGGCTCTCCTACGAGCAGTACTTC. This chain uses TRBV6-5 with TRBJ2-7, with 7 positions matching TRBD2. The ends lost 5 bases at V and 0 bases at J; junction bases unmatched: 7. Germline V CDR1 and CDR2: MNHEY, SVGAGI. This CDR3 comprises 15 residues.

This clone has a single count. The V call is TRBV19, the J call TRBJ2-7; D possibly matches TRBD1 or TRBD2 (5 bases each). There are 17 residues in the CDR3. Trimming took 5 bases from V and 0 from J, leaving 20 bases between them. CDR1 LNHDA and CDR2 SQIVND come from the germline V gene (reference sequence). This CDR3 reads CASSGRGPTPYSYEQYF. The CDR3 coding sequence is TGTGCCAGTAGTGGCCGGGGCCCCACCCCGTACTCCTACGAGCAGTACTTC.

This clone was found many times. The chain links TRBV6-2 or TRBV6-3 to TRBJ2-1; TRBD2 matches at 7 bases. CDR1 is MNHEY and CDR2 is SVGEGT in the germline V gene. The trim removed 2 bases at V and 4 bases at J, leaving 2 bases unmatched. This CDR3 spans 14 amino acids. CDR3 bases: TGTGCCAGCAGTTACCGGGAGGAGTACAATGAGCAGTTCTTC. It encodes CASSYREEYNEQFF.

This sequence joins TRBV5-6 and TRBJ1-4, with D perhaps TRBD1 (6 bases). V dropped 0 bases and J dropped 5 bases, with 14 bases sitting between them. Germline V gene sequence: CDR1 SGHDT, CDR2 YYEEEE. The CDR3 runs to 16 residues. CDR3: CASSLGGLRGNEKLFF. The CDR3 DNA reads as TGTGCCAGCAGCTTGGGAGGTTTAAGGGGGAATGAAAAACTGTTTTTT.

This chain links TRBV6-5 with TRBJ1-5; possible D gene TRBD1, 5 bases. Trimming stripped 6 bases from V and 6 bases from J, with 12 bases between. The CDR3 contains 13 residues. Germline V gene sequence: CDR1 MNHEY, CDR2 SVGAGI. CDR3 sequence: CASRTGGGQPQHF. In DNA, the CDR3 is TGTGCCAGCAGAACCGGTGGGGGTCAGCCCCAGCATTTT.

V is TRBV4-2 and J is TRBJ2-2; TRBD2 might be the D (6 bases). The CDR3 totals 16 residues. Per germline, CDR1 LGHNA and CDR2 YNFKEQ. The V and J ends lost 2 bases and 1 base respectively, with 11 bases between them. CDR3 nucleotide sequence: TGTGCCAGCAGCCAAAGGGCCGGGGGGAACACCGGGGAGCTGTTTTTT. Translation: CASSQRAGGNTGELFF.

The genes are TRBV19 and TRBJ2-1; 10 positions agree with TRBD2. CDR1 and CDR2 (germline): LNHDA, SQIVND (reference sequence). CDR3 length equals 15 residues. After removal of 3 bases from V and 9 bases from J, the junction contained 8 bases not matched to a gene. CDR3 protein: CASSILSGGAGEQFF. In DNA, the CDR3 is TGTGCCAGTAGTATCCTCAGCGGGGGGGCGGGTGAGCAGTTCTTC. The full variable domain, in which reference TRBV19 and TRBJ2-1 provide the parts outside the CDR3, is DGGITQSPKYLFRKEGQNVTLSCEQNLNHDAMYWYRQDPGQGLRLIYYSQIVNDFQKGDIAEGYSVSREKKESFPLTVTSAQKNPTAFYLCASSILSGGAGEQFFGPGTRLTVL.

The CDR3 reads CASSLSGGPGRFNQPQHF. Here the CDR3 DNA reads TGTGCCAGCAGTTTATCTGGGGGCCCTGGTAGGTTCAATCAGCCCCAGCATTTT. This chain uses TRBV27 with TRBJ1-5, with TRBD1 as a possible D gene (6 bases). Trimming left V 0 bases short and J 3 bases short, with 18 bases between. Germline lookup yields CDR1 MNHEY and CDR2 SMNVEV (reference sequence). The CDR3 spans 18 residues.

This chain uses TRBV7-8 with TRBJ1-1, with D hard to call. V was cut by 1 base and J by 0 bases, with 6 bases left in between. CDR3 length: 14 amino acids. Per the germline V gene, CDR1 is SGHVS and CDR2 is FQNEAQ. The CDR3 DNA sequence: TGTGCCAGCAGCTTAGATTACATGAACACTGAAGCTTTCTTT. It translates to CASSLDYMNTEAFF.

The rearrangement links TRBV6-6 to TRBJ1-2; 10 nucleotides agree with TRBD1. The CDR3 spans 18 residues. V shed 5 bases and J 0 bases; nucleotides not matched to a gene: 12. Germline CDR1 is MNHNY and CDR2 is SVGAGI (reference sequence). CDR3 in DNA: TGTGCCAGCAGTCCTCCGGGACAGGGGACTCTGTCTAACTATGGCTACACCTTC. It yields the protein CASSPPGQGTLSNYGYTF.

V gene TRBV28 combines with J gene TRBJ2-7; possibly TRBD2 for D (5 bases). The germline V and J ends were trimmed by 6 bases and 0 bases, with 6 bases remaining between them. Germline V lookup: CDR1 MDHEN, CDR2 SYDVKM. The CDR3 is made up of 12 amino acids. CDR3: CASSRGSYEQYF. CDR3 nucleotide sequence: TGTGCCAGCAGCCGGGGCTCCTACGAGCAGTACTTC.

The V call is TRBV7-6, the J call TRBJ2-7, with 8 bases aligning to TRBD1. CDR1 and CDR2 (germline): SGHVS, FNYEAQ. Trimming took 5 bases from V and 1 from J; bases not matched to a gene: 16. This CDR3 spans 18 amino acids. DNA for the CDR3: TGTGCCAGCAGCCCTGGTGGGGCGGGCAGGGGGCTTTCCTACGAGCAGTACTTC. Protein sequence: CASSPGGAGRGLSYEQYF.